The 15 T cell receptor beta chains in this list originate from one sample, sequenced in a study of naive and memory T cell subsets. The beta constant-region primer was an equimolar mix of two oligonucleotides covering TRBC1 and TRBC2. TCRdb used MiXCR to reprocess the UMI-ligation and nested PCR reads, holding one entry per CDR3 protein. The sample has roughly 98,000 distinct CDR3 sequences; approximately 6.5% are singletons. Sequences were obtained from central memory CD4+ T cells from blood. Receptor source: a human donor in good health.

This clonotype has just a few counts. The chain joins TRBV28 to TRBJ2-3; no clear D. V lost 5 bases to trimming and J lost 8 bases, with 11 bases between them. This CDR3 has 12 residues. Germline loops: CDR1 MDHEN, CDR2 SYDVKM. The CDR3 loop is CASSIGKPTQYF. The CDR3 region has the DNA TGTGCCAGCAGTATAGGTAAACCTACGCAGTATTTT.

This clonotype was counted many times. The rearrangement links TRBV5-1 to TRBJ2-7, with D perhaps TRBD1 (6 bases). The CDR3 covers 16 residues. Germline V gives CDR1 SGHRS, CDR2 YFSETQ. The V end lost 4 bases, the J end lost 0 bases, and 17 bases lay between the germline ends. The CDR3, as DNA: TGCGCCAGCAGCCTGGATCTTTACAGGGTCTCCTACGAGCAGTACTTC. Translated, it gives CASSLDLYRVSYEQYF. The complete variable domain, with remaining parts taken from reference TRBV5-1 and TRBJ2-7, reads KAGVTQTPRYLIKTRGQQVTLSCSPISGHRSVSWYQQTPGQGLQFLFEYFSETQRNKGNFPGRFSGRQFSNSRSEMNVSTLELGDSALYLCASSLDLYRVSYEQYFGPGTRLTVT.

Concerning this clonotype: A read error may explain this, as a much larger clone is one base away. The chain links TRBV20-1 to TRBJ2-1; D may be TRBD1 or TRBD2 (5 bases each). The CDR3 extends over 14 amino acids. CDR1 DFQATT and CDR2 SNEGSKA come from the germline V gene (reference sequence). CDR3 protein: CRARVPRGYNEQFF. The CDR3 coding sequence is TGCAGAGCTAGAGTACCGAGGGGCTACAATGAGCAGTTCTTC.

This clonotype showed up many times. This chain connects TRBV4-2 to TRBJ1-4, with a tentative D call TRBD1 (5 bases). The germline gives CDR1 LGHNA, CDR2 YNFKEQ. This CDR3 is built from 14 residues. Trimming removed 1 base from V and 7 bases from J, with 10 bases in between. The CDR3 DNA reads TGTGCCAGCAGCCAAGGGGGGTCGGTTGAAAAACTGTTTTTT. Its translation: CASSQGGSVEKLFF.

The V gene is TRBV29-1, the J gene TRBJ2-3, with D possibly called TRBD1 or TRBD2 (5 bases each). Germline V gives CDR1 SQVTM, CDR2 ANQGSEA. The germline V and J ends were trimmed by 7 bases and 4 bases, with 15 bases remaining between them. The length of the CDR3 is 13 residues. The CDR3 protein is CSAGGVGPDTQYF. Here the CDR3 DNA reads TGCAGCGCTGGGGGTGTGGGGCCAGATACGCAGTATTTT.

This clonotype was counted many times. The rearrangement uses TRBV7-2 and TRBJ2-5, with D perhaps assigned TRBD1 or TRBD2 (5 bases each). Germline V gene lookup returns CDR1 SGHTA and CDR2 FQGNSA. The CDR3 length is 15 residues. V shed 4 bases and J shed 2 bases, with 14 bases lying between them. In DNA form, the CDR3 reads TGTGCCAGCAGCTCCCGGGGTGGGGGTCAAGAGACCCAGTACTTC. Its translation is CASSSRGGGQETQYF.

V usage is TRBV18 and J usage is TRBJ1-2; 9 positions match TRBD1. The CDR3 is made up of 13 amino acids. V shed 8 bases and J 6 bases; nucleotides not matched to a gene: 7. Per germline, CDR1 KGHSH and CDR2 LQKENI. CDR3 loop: CASRLWTGDGYTF. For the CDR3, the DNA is TGTGCCAGCCGTCTTTGGACAGGGGATGGCTACACCTTC.

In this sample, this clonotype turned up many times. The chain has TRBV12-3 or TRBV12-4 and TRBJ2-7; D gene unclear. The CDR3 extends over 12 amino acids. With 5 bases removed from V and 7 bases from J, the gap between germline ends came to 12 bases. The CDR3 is CASSPATGEQYF. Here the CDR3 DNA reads TGTGCCAGCAGTCCCGCGACCGGGGAGCAGTACTTC.

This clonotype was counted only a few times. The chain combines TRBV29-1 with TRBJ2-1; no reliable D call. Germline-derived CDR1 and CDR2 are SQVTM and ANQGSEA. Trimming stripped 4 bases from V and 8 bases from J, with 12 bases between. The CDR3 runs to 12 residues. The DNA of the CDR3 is TGCAGCGTTGTCAGGACCGTGGATGAGCAGTTCTTC. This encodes CSVVRTVDEQFF.

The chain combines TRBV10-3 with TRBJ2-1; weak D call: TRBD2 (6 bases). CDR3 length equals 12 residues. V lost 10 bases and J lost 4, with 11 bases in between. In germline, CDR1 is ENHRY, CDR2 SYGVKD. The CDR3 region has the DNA TGTGCCACTTCACTAGCTTACAATGAGCAGTTCTTC. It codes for CATSLAYNEQFF.

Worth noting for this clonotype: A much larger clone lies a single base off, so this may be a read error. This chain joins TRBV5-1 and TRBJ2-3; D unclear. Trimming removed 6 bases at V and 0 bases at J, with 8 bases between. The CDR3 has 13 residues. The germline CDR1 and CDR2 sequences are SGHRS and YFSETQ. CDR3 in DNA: TGCGCCAGCAAGGTTCCTAGCACAGATACGCAGTATTTT. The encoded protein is CASKVPSTDTQYF.

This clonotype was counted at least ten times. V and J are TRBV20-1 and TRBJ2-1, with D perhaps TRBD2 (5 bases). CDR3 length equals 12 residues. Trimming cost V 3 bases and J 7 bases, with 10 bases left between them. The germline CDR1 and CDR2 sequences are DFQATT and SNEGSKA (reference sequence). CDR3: CSARTRTNEQFF. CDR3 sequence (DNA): TGCAGTGCTAGGACACGGACTAATGAGCAGTTCTTC.

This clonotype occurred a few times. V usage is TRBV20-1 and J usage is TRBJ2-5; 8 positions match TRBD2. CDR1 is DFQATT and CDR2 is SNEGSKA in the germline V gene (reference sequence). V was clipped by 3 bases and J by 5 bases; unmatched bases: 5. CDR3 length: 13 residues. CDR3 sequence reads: CSAREAGAETQYF. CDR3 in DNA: TGCAGTGCTAGGGAAGCGGGGGCCGAGACCCAGTACTTC.

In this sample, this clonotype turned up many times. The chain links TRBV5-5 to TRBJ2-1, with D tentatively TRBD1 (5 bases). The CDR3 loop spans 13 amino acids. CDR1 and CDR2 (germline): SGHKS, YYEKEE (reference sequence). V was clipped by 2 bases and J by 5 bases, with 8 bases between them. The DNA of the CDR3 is TGTGCCAGCAGCTTTGGGGCGGACAATGAGCAGTTCTTC. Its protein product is CASSFGADNEQFF.

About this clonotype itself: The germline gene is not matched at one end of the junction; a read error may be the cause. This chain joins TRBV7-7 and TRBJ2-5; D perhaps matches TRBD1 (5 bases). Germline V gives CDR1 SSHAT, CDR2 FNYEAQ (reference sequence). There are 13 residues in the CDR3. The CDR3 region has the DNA TGTGCTAGCACCCTTTCCCAGGGAGAGACCCAGTACTTC. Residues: CASTLSQGETQYF.